These 20 T cell receptor beta chains were sequenced from one sample in a study of blood T cell repertoires in COVID-19. Using immunoSEQ multiplex PCR, the repertoire was profiled, and TCRdb retains in-frame clones only, with some absent. The sample has 300,000 to 450,000 clones, approximately 87% seen once. Material for sequencing was PBMCs or T cells enriched from blood (not recorded which). The receptors stem from a man aged 35 to 55 in a cohort exposed to, infected with or recovered from COVID-19 (not recorded which).

The gene calls are TRBV18 and TRBJ1-5; 9 positions match TRBD1. After removal of 4 bases from V and 6 bases from J, the junction contained 7 bases not matched to a gene. The CDR3 has 15 amino acids. Germline V gene data show CDR1 as KGHSH and CDR2 as LQKENI. CDR3 residues: CASSLGQGGPQPQHF. The CDR3 DNA reads TGTGCCAGCTCACTGGGACAGGGTGGCCCTCAGCCCCAGCATTTT.

The CDR3 DNA is TGTGCCAGCAGCCAAGGAAGCTGGGAGACCCAGTACTTC. Translation: CASSQGSWETQYF. The chain has TRBV14 and TRBJ2-5; D is undetermined. The CDR3 runs to 13 residues. Trimming removed 1 base from V and 5 bases from J, with 8 bases in between. Germline V gene data show CDR1 as SGHDN and CDR2 as FVKESK.

V and J are TRBV28 and TRBJ1-1, with a tentative D call TRBD1 (6 bases). Trimming cost V 2 bases and J 7 bases, with 8 bases left between them. The CDR3 consists of 12 residues. CDR1 and CDR2 from the germline V gene are MDHEN and SYDVKM. Written as DNA, the CDR3 is TGTGCCAGCAGTTTACCGGACAGTGAAGCTTTCTTT. The encoded protein is CASSLPDSEAFF.

The table lists this clone with many counts. The gene calls are TRBV5-1 and TRBJ2-7, with 9 bases fitting TRBD1. V lost 7 bases and J lost 5; bases outside the gene matches: 7. The CDR3 sequence is 13 residues long. Germline loops: CDR1 SGHRS, CDR2 YFSETQ. The CDR3 region has the DNA TGCGCCAGCGGGGAACAGGGGGCGCACGAGCAGTACTTC. Its translation is CASGEQGAHEQYF. The variable domain in full, completed from reference TRBV5-1 and TRBJ2-7, reads KAGVTQTPRYLIKTRGQQVTLSCSPISGHRSVSWYQQTPGQGLQFLFEYFSETQRNKGNFPGRFSGRQFSNSRSEMNVSTLELGDSALYLCASGEQGAHEQYFGPGTRLTVT.

The V call is TRBV6-5, the J call TRBJ1-5, with a possible D match to TRBD1 (5 bases). The CDR3 totals 14 residues. V was clipped by 3 bases and J by 7 bases, with 13 bases between them. Germline V lookup: CDR1 MNHEY, CDR2 SVGAGI. This chain's CDR3 is CASSYKGRGQPQHF. In DNA form, the CDR3 reads TGTGCCAGCAGTTATAAGGGGCGCGGCCAGCCCCAGCATTTT.

V gene TRBV10-3 combines with J gene TRBJ2-3, with 7 bases matching TRBD2. The CDR3 is 15 residues long. Germline CDR1 reads ENHRY; CDR2 reads SYGVKD. The V gene end was trimmed by 5 bases and the J gene end by 1 base; junction bases not matched to a gene: 6. The CDR3 here is CAISRGSGGTDTQYF. Written as DNA, the CDR3 is TGTGCCATCAGTCGCGGGAGCGGAGGCACAGATACGCAGTATTTT.

The chain recombines TRBV15 with TRBJ2-5; TRBD1 matches at 9 bases. Germline V gene sequence: CDR1 LNHNV, CDR2 YYDKDF (reference sequence). The CDR3 is made up of 17 amino acids. The V segment lost 2 bases and the J segment 0 bases; nucleotides outside the gene matches: 7. The CDR3 DNA sequence: TGTGCCACCAGCAGACCCACAGGGGGCCTCTACCAAGAGACCCAGTACTTC. Translation: CATSRPTGGLYQETQYF.

This clone has only one observation. The gene calls are TRBV5-1 and TRBJ2-7; 9 bases line up with TRBD1. Germline V gene lookup returns CDR1 SGHRS and CDR2 YFSETQ. This CDR3 contains 15 residues. After removal of 4 bases from V and 3 bases from J, the junction contained 8 bases not matched to a gene. CDR3 DNA: TGCGCCAGCAGCCACGGGACAGGGCTGTTCTACGAGCAGTACTTC. It specifies CASSHGTGLFYEQYF.

The rearrangement joins TRBV9 to TRBJ2-1; a possible D gene is TRBD2 (5 bases). The CDR3 extends over 14 amino acids. In germline, CDR1 is SGDLS, CDR2 YYNGEE. Trimming cost V 0 bases and J 6 bases, with 10 bases left between them. The CDR3 DNA reads TGTGCCAGCAGCGTAGTAGGTGAGGGCAATGAGCAGTTCTTC. It is translated as CASSVVGEGNEQFF.

A few counts support this clone. This chain joins TRBV9 and TRBJ2-1, with 9 bases identical to TRBD2. Germline CDR1 SGDLS, CDR2 YYNGEE. Losses at the gene ends were 6 bases for V and 7 bases for J; bases not matched to a gene: 8. This CDR3 spans 14 amino acids. This CDR3 reads CASTLAGTPNEQFF. In DNA form, the CDR3 reads TGTGCCAGCACACTAGCGGGTACCCCTAATGAGCAGTTCTTC.

This clone is a singleton in its sample. For the CDR3, the DNA is TGTGCCACCAGCAGGACAGTCTACAATGAGCAGTTCTTC. Amino acids: CATSRTVYNEQFF. The rearrangement uses TRBV15 and TRBJ2-1, with a possible D match to TRBD1 (5 bases). The germline V and J ends were trimmed by 3 bases and 3 bases, with 6 bases remaining between them. Germline-derived CDR1 and CDR2 are LNHNV and YYDKDF (reference sequence). The CDR3 sequence is 13 residues long.

This clone was seen a handful of times. The chain uses TRBV10-3 and TRBJ1-2; D unresolved. Trimming removed 4 bases from V and 0 bases from J, with 9 bases in between. Germline values: CDR1 ENHRY, CDR2 SYGVKD. The length of the CDR3 is 14 residues. The CDR3, as DNA: TGTGCCATCAGTGCTATTAGAGCTAACTATGGCTACACCTTC. Its protein product is CAISAIRANYGYTF.

This clone was seen only once. This chain uses TRBV10-3 with TRBJ2-7, with 8 bases that match TRBD2. This CDR3 region has 15 residues. The germline CDR1 and CDR2 sequences are ENHRY and SYGVKD. After removal of 0 bases from V and 3 bases from J, the junction contained 4 bases not matched to a gene. The CDR3 bases are TGTGCCATCAGTGAGTCTGCGGGGGGACTCTACGAGCAGTACTTC. Amino acids: CAISESAGGLYEQYF.

The genes are TRBV5-5 and TRBJ2-1; 11 bases are shared with TRBD2. Losses at the gene ends were 2 bases for V and 0 bases for J; bases not matched to a gene: 13. The CDR3 is 20 amino acids. CDR1 and CDR2 (germline): SGHKS, YYEKEE (reference sequence). In DNA, the CDR3 is TGTGCCAGCAGCTTTCCATCGACTAGCGGGAATTTACCCTCCTACAATGAGCAGTTCTTC. It encodes CASSFPSTSGNLPSYNEQFF.

This chain connects TRBV19 to TRBJ1-5; TRBD1 matches at 12 bases. Germline CDR1 reads LNHDA; CDR2 reads SQIVND (reference sequence). The CDR3 loop spans 19 amino acids. V lost 1 base, J lost 4 bases, and 11 bases stayed unmatched. The CDR3 DNA is TGTGCCAGTAGTATAGTGCGGGGACAGGGGGCGAGTTGGAATCAGCCCCAGCATTTT. Residues: CASSIVRGQGASWNQPQHF.

This clone was counted ten times or more. The CDR3 DNA follows: TGTGCCAGCAGCTTACGACAGGGGGCCACCGGGGAGCTGTTTTTT. Translating gives CASSLRQGATGELFF. This chain uses TRBV7-2 with TRBJ2-2; 10 bases map to TRBD1. From germline, CDR1 is SGHTA and CDR2 FQGNSA. The ends lost 2 bases at V and 4 bases at J; junction bases unmatched: 1. The CDR3 has 15 residues.

CDR3: CASSSGLAGQETQYF. The CDR3 bases are TGCGCCAGCAGCTCGGGACTAGCAGGCCAAGAGACCCAGTACTTC. The gene calls are TRBV5-1 and TRBJ2-5, with TRBD2 matching over 9 bases. This CDR3 has 15 residues. Germline V gene sequence: CDR1 SGHRS, CDR2 YFSETQ. V lost 3 bases to trimming and J lost 1 base; unmatched junction nucleotides: 4.

CDR3 amino acids: CASSLVGSFNHEQYF. CDR3 DNA: TGCGCCAGCAGCTTGGTGGGCAGCTTTAACCACGAGCAGTACTTC. The V call is TRBV5-1, the J call TRBJ2-7; D is ambiguous. This CDR3 has 15 amino acids. V was trimmed by 0 bases and J by 5 bases, leaving 15 bases between them. The germline V gene has CDR1 SGHRS and CDR2 YFSETQ.

This rearrangement joins TRBV19 to TRBJ1-1; 7 bases align to TRBD1. CDR1 is LNHDA, CDR2 SQIVND, per germline (reference sequence). The CDR3 extends over 15 amino acids. J gave up 1 base and V 4 bases, and 6 bases lay outside the gene matches. CDR3 in amino acids: CASSSRTGRNTEAFF. The CDR3, as DNA: TGTGCCAGTAGTAGCAGGACAGGTAGGAACACTGAAGCTTTCTTT. Variable domain in full (rest from reference TRBV19 and TRBJ1-1): DGGITQSPKYLFRKEGQNVTLSCEQNLNHDAMYWYRQDPGQGLRLIYYSQIVNDFQKGDIAEGYSVSREKKESFPLTVTSAQKNPTAFYLCASSSRTGRNTEAFFGQGTRLTVV.

The chain employs TRBV10-3 and TRBJ2-2; 10 positions match TRBD2. With V trimmed by 0 bases and J by 6 bases, 4 bases remained unmatched. Germline CDR1 reads ENHRY; CDR2 reads SYGVKD. This CDR3 has 16 amino acids. The CDR3 spells CAISESRLAGAGELFF. The CDR3 bases are TGTGCCATCAGTGAGTCGAGGCTAGCGGGAGCCGGGGAGCTGTTTTTT.